Listed below are T cell receptor beta chains from one sample, sequenced in a study of tumor-infiltrating lymphocytes in primary liver carcinoma. MiXCR, run by TCRdb on the multiplex PCR reads, gives a single entry per CDR3 protein. This table holds approximately 110,000 distinct CDR3 sequences, 50% to 80% found once. Sample: liver tumor tissue from sampling region 3. The receptors come from a woman aged 55-69 years with primary liver carcinoma and hepatitis B virus infection. Both conserved end residues are part of each CDR3. A D gene is named only where the DNA matches it firmly. The size entry is marked missing in some rows and otherwise reads once, few, many or a size class.

V	J	size	D	DNA	CDR3
TRBV6-5	TRBJ1-1	.	.	TGTGCCAGCTGTTCAACCACGCGACAGGTTGAAGCTTTCTTT	CASCSTTRQVEAFF
TRBV7-9	TRBJ2-2	few	.	TGTGCCAGCAGCTTGTCGGAGAGCACCGGGGAGCTGTTTTTT	CASSLSESTGELFF
TRBV11-2	TRBJ2-7	few	.	TGTGCCAGCAGCTCCGGACGGCTTTACGCGCGCGAGCAGTACTTC	CASSSGRLYAREQYF
TRBV4-1	TRBJ2-2	many	.	TGCGCCAGCAGCCAATGGTATAGCGGAAGTACCGGGGAGCTGTTTTTT	CASSQWYSGSTGELFF
TRBV6-6	TRBJ2-6	many	.	TGTGCCAGCAGTCCCGGCCTCTCTGGGGCCAACGTCCTGACTTTC	CASSPGLSGANVLTF
TRBV6-1	TRBJ1-1	.	.	TGTGTCAGTAGTGAATTCGGGGAAGCTTTCTTT	CVSSEFGEAFF
TRBV6-5	TRBJ2-5	.	.	TGTGACAGTAGTTACTACTCGTCGCAGTCCCAAGAGACCCAGTACTTC	CDSSYYSSQSQETQYF
TRBV11-3	TRBJ2-6	.	.	TGTGCTAACAGCTTCGGTGGGTCGGCTGGGGCCAACGTCCTGACTTTC	CANSFGGSAGANVLTF
TRBV5-1	TRBJ1-2	.	TRBD1	TGCGCCAACAGGTCAACAGGGGACTATGGCCACACCTTC	CANRSTGDYGHTF
TRBV7-3	TRBJ2-2	.	.	TGTGCCAGCAGCTTTTTGGGGGCAGACGACGGGGAGCTGTTTTTT	CASSFLGADDGELFF
TRBV7-9	TRBJ2-2	.	TRBD1	TGTGCCAGCAGCCCCCAGCGGACAGGGGCGAACACCGGGGAGCTGTTTTTT	CASSPQRTGANTGELFF